Listed below are T cell receptor beta chains from one sample, sequenced in a study of CD8 T cells in ankylosing spondylitis. TCRdb fed the 5' RACE reads into MiXCR, producing one record per CDR3 protein. The sample holds more than 600,000 distinct CDR3 sequences, 15% to 20% seen once. Material for sequencing was blood, either unsorted or a sorted T cell fraction (not recorded which). The receptor set was obtained from a male donor with ankylosing spondylitis. Both conserved end residues are part of each CDR3. Each record gives: J gene, CDR3 length, D gene, V gene, clone size, CDR3 protein, CDR3 DNA. A D gene is named only where the DNA matches it firmly. The size field is filled for only some rows; it gives once, few, many or a size class.

J: TRBJ2-7; length: 13; D: NA; V: TRBV7-6; size: NA; CDR3: CASSLWTATEQYF; DNA: TGTGCCAGCAGCTTGTGGACGGCCACGGAGCAGTACTTC
J: TRBJ1-1; length: 15; D: NA; V: TRBV7-9; size: NA; CDR3: CASSRAAAMNTEAFF; DNA: TGTGCCAGCAGCCGCGCGGCAGCCATGAACACTGAAGCTTTCTTT
J: TRBJ1-1; length: 16; D: TRBD1; V: TRBV7-8; size: NA; CDR3: CASSSGTGVGDTEAFF; DNA: TGTGCCAGCAGCTCCGGGACAGGGGTGGGGGACACTGAAGCTTTCTTT
J: TRBJ2-7; length: 16; D: TRBD2; V: TRBV4-2; size: NA; CDR3: CASSQGLAGVLYEQYF; DNA: TGTGCCAGCAGCCAGGGACTAGCGGGAGTTCTCTACGAGCAGTACTTC
J: TRBJ2-1; length: 14; D: TRBD1; V: TRBV29-1; size: many; CDR3: CSVEEYGQDNEQFF; DNA: TGCAGCGTTGAAGAATACGGACAGGACAATGAGCAGTTCTTC
J: TRBJ2-7; length: 15; D: NA; V: TRBV4-3; size: many; CDR3: CASSQDWAASYEQYF; DNA: TGCGCCAGCAGCCAAGATTGGGCCGCATCCTACGAGCAGTACTTC
J: TRBJ2-7; length: 14; D: NA; V: TRBV13; size: NA; CDR3: CASSFYGQNYEQYF; DNA: TGTGCCAGCAGCTTTTACGGACAGAACTACGAGCAGTACTTC
J: TRBJ2-3; length: 15; D: TRBD2; V: TRBV20-1; size: NA; CDR3: CSAPVPGGHADTQYF; DNA: TGCAGTGCTCCTGTGCCGGGAGGGCATGCAGATACGCAGTATTTT
J: TRBJ2-7; length: 21; D: NA; V: TRBV9; size: NA; CDR3: CASSVDPSGQLTGGGGYEQYF; DNA: TGTGCCAGCAGCGTAGACCCCTCGGGACAGCTTACAGGAGGGGGGGGCTACGAGCAGTACTTC
J: TRBJ1-1; length: 18; D: NA; V: TRBV20-1; size: few; CDR3: CSARDLRQGKGMNTEAFF; DNA: TGCAGTGCTAGAGATCTAAGGCAGGGGAAGGGGATGAACACTGAAGCTTTCTTT
J: TRBJ2-7; length: 14; D: NA; V: TRBV10-3; size: NA; CDR3: CAISESGPRYEQYF; DNA: TGTGCCATCAGTGAGTCCGGGCCCCGCTACGAGCAGTACTTC
J: TRBJ2-4; length: 15; D: NA; V: TRBV7-2; size: NA; CDR3: CASSLVHGGKNIQYF; DNA: TGTGCCAGCAGCTTAGTGCACGGGGGCAAAAACATTCAGTACTTC
J: TRBJ2-3; length: 15; D: NA; V: TRBV13; size: NA; CDR3: CASSRAEPGTDTQYF; DNA: TGTGCCAGCAGCAGAGCGGAGCCCGGCACAGATACGCAGTATTTT
J: TRBJ2-1; length: 17; D: NA; V: TRBV5-1; size: NA; CDR3: CASDDGDRRPIYNEQFF; DNA: TGCGCCAGCGACGATGGGGATCGGCGGCCTATCTACAATGAGCAGTTCTTC
J: TRBJ2-3; length: 14; D: NA; V: TRBV27; size: few; CDR3: CASSYLGDTDTQYF; DNA: TGTGCCAGCAGTTACTTAGGGGATACAGATACGCAGTATTTT
J: TRBJ2-2; length: 16; D: NA; V: TRBV28; size: NA; CDR3: CASTARDHRDTGELFF; DNA: TGTGCCAGCACTGCCCGGGATCATAGGGACACCGGGGAGCTGTTTTTT
J: TRBJ2-1; length: 13; D: TRBD2; V: TRBV7-2; size: NA; CDR3: CASSARLAGEQFF; DNA: TGTGCCAGCAGCGCCAGACTAGCCGGTGAGCAGTTCTTC
J: TRBJ2-7; length: 14; D: NA; V: TRBV12-3/TRBV12-4; size: few; CDR3: CASGRGSHVGEQYF; DNA: TGTGCCAGCGGCCGGGGTAGCCACGTTGGGGAGCAGTACTTC
J: TRBJ1-2; length: 14; D: NA; V: TRBV7-9; size: NA; CDR3: CASSPRSGEGAYTF; DNA: TGTGCCAGCAGCCCCAGGTCTGGGGAAGGTGCCTACACCTTC
J: TRBJ2-3; length: 19; D: TRBD2; V: TRBV7-7; size: NA; CDR3: CASSPGGAGGPGSTDTQYF; DNA: TGTGCCAGCAGCCCCGGGGGAGCGGGAGGGCCTGGTAGCACAGATACGCAGTATTTT
J: TRBJ2-1; length: 14; D: TRBD2; V: TRBV28; size: few; CDR3: CAISPAGRGDEQFF; DNA: TGTGCCATCTCTCCAGCGGGACGAGGGGATGAGCAGTTCTTC
J: TRBJ2-7; length: 14; D: NA; V: TRBV5-1; size: NA; CDR3: CASSLGQRNDEQYF; DNA: TGCGCCAGCAGCCTCGGACAGAGAAACGACGAGCAGTACTTC
J: TRBJ2-5; length: 15; D: NA; V: TRBV4-2; size: NA; CDR3: CASSQAGGSRETQYF; DNA: TGTGCCAGCAGCCAAGCTGGGGGGTCCCGGGAGACCCAGTACTTC
J: TRBJ1-1; length: 16; D: TRBD1; V: TRBV12-3/TRBV12-4; size: once; CDR3: CASSPNRGRGDTEAFF; DNA: TGTGCCAGCAGCCCCAACAGGGGGCGCGGGGACACTGAAGCTTTCTTT
J: TRBJ2-1; length: 15; D: TRBD1; V: TRBV28; size: few; CDR3: CASRGGGTGGVEQFF; DNA: TGTGCCAGCAGAGGTGGTGGGACAGGGGGCGTCGAGCAGTTCTTC
J: TRBJ2-7; length: 14; D: NA; V: TRBV12-3/TRBV12-4; size: NA; CDR3: CASSLVLGIYEQYF; DNA: TGTGCCAGCAGTTTAGTATTGGGGATCTACGAGCAGTACTTC
J: TRBJ2-1; length: 16; D: NA; V: TRBV3-1; size: NA; CDR3: CASSHGFSGRGNEQFF; DNA: TGTGCCAGCAGCCACGGGTTTTCGGGGCGAGGGAATGAGCAGTTCTTC
J: TRBJ2-5; length: 13; D: NA; V: TRBV18; size: few; CDR3: CASSPQPQETQYF; DNA: TGTGCCAGCTCACCACAGCCCCAAGAGACCCAGTACTTC
J: TRBJ2-3; length: 16; D: NA; V: TRBV7-3; size: NA; CDR3: CASSLGDAYRTDTQYF; DNA: TGTGCCAGCAGCTTAGGTGACGCCTATCGCACAGATACGCAGTATTTT
J: TRBJ2-7; length: 13; D: NA; V: TRBV5-6; size: many; CDR3: CASSNQRSYEQYF; DNA: TGTGCCAGCAGCAACCAGAGATCCTACGAGCAGTACTTC
J: TRBJ2-6; length: 19; D: NA; V: TRBV20-1; size: many; CDR3: CSARGGRGRVSAGANVLTF; DNA: TGCAGTGCTAGAGGTGGCCGGGGCAGGGTATCAGCTGGGGCCAACGTCCTGACTTTC
J: TRBJ2-5; length: 14; D: NA; V: TRBV7-2; size: few; CDR3: CASSLPPPRETQYF; DNA: TGTGCCAGCAGCTTGCCCCCCCCCCGAGAGACCCAGTACTTC
J: TRBJ2-1; length: 17; D: TRBD2; V: TRBV7-6; size: NA; CDR3: CASSLEPGTRAYNEQFF; DNA: TGTGCCAGCAGCTTAGAACCAGGGACTAGAGCCTACAATGAGCAGTTCTTC
J: TRBJ2-2; length: 15; D: TRBD1; V: TRBV7-9; size: NA; CDR3: CASSTDRGDTGELFF; DNA: TGTGCCAGCAGCACGGACAGGGGTGATACCGGGGAGCTGTTTTTT
J: TRBJ2-5; length: 15; D: TRBD1; V: TRBV9; size: NA; CDR3: CASSPGTGGLETQYF; DNA: TGTGCCAGCAGCCCCGGGACAGGGGGCTTAGAGACCCAGTACTTC
J: TRBJ2-7; length: 14; D: TRBD2; V: TRBV20-1; size: NA; CDR3: CSARRPSGKWEQYF; DNA: TGCAGTGCTAGGAGGCCTAGCGGGAAATGGGAGCAGTACTTC
J: TRBJ2-2; length: 12; D: NA; V: TRBV7-8; size: NA; CDR3: CASSLYFGELFF; DNA: TGTGCCAGCAGCTTATACTTCGGGGAGCTGTTTTTT
J: TRBJ2-2; length: 16; D: NA; V: TRBV7-2; size: NA; CDR3: CASSARDSIGPGELFF; DNA: TGTGCCAGCAGCGCCCGGGACTCGATTGGACCCGGGGAGCTGTTTTTT
J: TRBJ1-2; length: 15; D: TRBD1; V: TRBV5-1; size: NA; CDR3: CASSSGTGEIDGYTF; DNA: TGCGCCAGCAGCTCCGGGACAGGGGAAATTGATGGCTACACCTTC
J: TRBJ1-1; length: 10; D: NA; V: TRBV12-3/TRBV12-4; size: many; CDR3: CASSGGKAFF; DNA: TGTGCCAGCAGTGGGGGAAAAGCTTTCTTT
J: TRBJ2-3; length: 14; D: NA; V: TRBV7-9; size: few; CDR3: CASSLDKNTDTQYF; DNA: TGTGCCAGCAGCTTGGACAAAAACACAGATACGCAGTATTTT
J: TRBJ2-1; length: 17; D: TRBD2; V: TRBV4-3; size: many; CDR3: CASSQDGAGELNNEQFF; DNA: TGCGCCAGCAGCCAAGATGGGGCGGGAGAACTTAACAATGAGCAGTTCTTC
J: TRBJ1-6; length: 15; D: TRBD1; V: TRBV29-1; size: few; CDR3: CSFLPRDRVNSPLHF; DNA: TGCAGCTTCCTACCCCGGGACAGGGTTAATTCACCCCTCCACTTT
J: TRBJ2-7; length: 15; D: TRBD1; V: TRBV4-1; size: NA; CDR3: CASSQAGTGIYEQYF; DNA: TGCGCCAGCAGCCAAGCCGGGACAGGGATATACGAGCAGTACTTC
J: TRBJ2-2; length: 16; D: NA; V: TRBV21-1; size: NA; CDR3: CASSKRFTGYTGELFF; DNA: TGTGCCAGCAGCAAAAGATTTACAGGGTACACCGGGGAGCTGTTTTTT
J: TRBJ1-1; length: 14; D: NA; V: TRBV7-2; size: NA; CDR3: CASSLAYENTEAFF; DNA: TGTGCCAGCAGCTTAGCGTACGAGAACACTGAAGCTTTCTTT
J: TRBJ2-7; length: 14; D: NA; V: TRBV11-2; size: NA; CDR3: CASSLTTSSYEQYF; DNA: TGTGCCAGCAGCTTGACTACCAGCTCCTACGAGCAGTACTTC
J: TRBJ2-1; length: 12; D: NA; V: TRBV12-3/TRBV12-4; size: many; CDR3: CASAAQGNEQFF; DNA: TGTGCCAGCGCCGCACAGGGCAATGAGCAGTTCTTC
J: TRBJ1-1; length: 14; D: TRBD1; V: TRBV7-6; size: NA; CDR3: CASSPTGGDAEAFF; DNA: TGTGCCAGCAGCCCGACAGGGGGCGACGCTGAAGCTTTCTTT
J: TRBJ2-3; length: 14; D: NA; V: TRBV7-3; size: NA; CDR3: CASSSGPTTDTQYF; DNA: TGTGCCAGCAGCTCGGGACCAACCACAGATACGCAGTATTTT